This TCR beta chain is from a study of T cells expressing NK-cell markers (TCRdb year 2020). For the study in its entirety: TCR beta-chain repertoires were profiled in sorted CD3+CD56+NKG2C+, CD3+CD56+NKG2C- and CD3+CD56-NKG2C+ T-cell subsets from fewer than 10 donors. Among the eight sequenced donors, seven were HCMV-seropositive and one was HCMV-seronegative. Randomly selected healthy volunteers, three men and five women, were used as the eight sequenced donors. Sequencing of the libraries produced 2 x 150 bp reads on Illumina HiSeq 2000/2500, MiSeq or NextSeq. The research as a whole found: For six donors, the dominant CD3+CD56+NKG2C+ clonotypes were among the top 10 CD8+ clonotypes and accounted for roughly 1.0-7.5% of CD8+ T cells. Whether the expanded NKG2C-expressing T cell clones were specific for HCMV antigens was left unclear. Those dominant clonotypes were again the most abundant among CD3+CD56-NKG2C+ cells in a few donors, at 28.3-60.1%.

CDR1 MNHEY and CDR2 SMNVEV were looked up in the germline V gene (reference sequence). Including the terminal cysteine and phenylalanine, the CDR3 comprises 15 residues. No DNA is recorded. A commercial ELISA kit detecting HCMV-specific IgG in serum was used to determine HCMV serostatus. Peripheral blood mononuclear cells were isolated from blood by Ficoll density gradient centrifugation. Comments on this clonotype: There is no known antigen for this receptor.

Instrument on record: Illumina HiSeq 2000. TCR beta cDNA libraries were prepared using 5'RACE template switching, which introduced a universal primer site and unique molecular identifiers. Synthesis of cDNA was primed from the TCR beta constant segment and was followed by two consecutive PCR amplification steps. Turning to the authors' computational methods: MIGEC was used to demultiplex reads and group reads by UMI, and MiTCR was used to assemble and quantify clonotypes. Only TCR cDNA sequences supported by at least two reads were kept to exclude erroneous sequences. Downstream repertoire analysis used the tcR package, and clonotypes were matched across fractions by CDR3 nucleotide sequence plus V segment. VDJmatch was used to annotate antigen specificity against VDJdb, with one amino acid substitution in CDR3 permitted. The reads, reprocessed by TCRdb, yield one row per CDR3 protein sequence and no DNA. TCRdb's processing, not the authors' own work, is the source of the V and J calls. This sample's table has entries for tens of thousands of distinct CDR3 sequences. 60% of the sample is taken by the ten largest.

The rearranged segments are TRBV27 and TRBJ1-1; TCRdb selects TRBD1, and the lack of DNA leaves this call unchecked. The receptor's source is a woman between 18 and 70 years old in good health. Source material: blood T cells: a sorted CD56 or NKG2C T cell subset, CD4+ or CD8+ T cells, or bulk PBMC T cells (not recorded which). This receptor has the CDR3 CASSPSGQLNTEAFF.